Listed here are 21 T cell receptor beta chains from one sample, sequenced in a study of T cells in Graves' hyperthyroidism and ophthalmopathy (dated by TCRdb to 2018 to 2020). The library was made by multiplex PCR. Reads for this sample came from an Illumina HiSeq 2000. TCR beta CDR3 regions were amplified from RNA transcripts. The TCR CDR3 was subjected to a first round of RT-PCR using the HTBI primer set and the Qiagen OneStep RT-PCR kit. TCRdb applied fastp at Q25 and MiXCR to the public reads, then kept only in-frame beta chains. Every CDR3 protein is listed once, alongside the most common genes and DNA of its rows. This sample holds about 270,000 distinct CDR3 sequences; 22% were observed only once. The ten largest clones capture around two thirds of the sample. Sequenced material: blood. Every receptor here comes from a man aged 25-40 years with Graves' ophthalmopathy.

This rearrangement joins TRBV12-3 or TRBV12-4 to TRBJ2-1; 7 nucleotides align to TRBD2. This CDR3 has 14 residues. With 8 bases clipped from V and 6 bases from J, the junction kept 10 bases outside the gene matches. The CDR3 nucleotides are TGTGCCAGCCTCCGGGACTATGGGGGCAATGAGCAGTTCTTC. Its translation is CASLRDYGGNEQFF.

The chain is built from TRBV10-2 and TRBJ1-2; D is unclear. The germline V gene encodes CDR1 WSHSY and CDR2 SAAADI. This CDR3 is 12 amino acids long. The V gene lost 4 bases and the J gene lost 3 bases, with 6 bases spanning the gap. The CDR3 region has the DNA TGCGCCAGCAGTGGGGAGCACTATGGCTACACCTTC. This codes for CASSGEHYGYTF.

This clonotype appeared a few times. The chain's CDR3 is CAASRESNTEAFF. The CDR3 DNA reads TGTGCTGCTAGCAGGGAATCGAACACTGAAGCTTTCTTT. The genes are TRBV30 and TRBJ1-1, with D possibly being TRBD1 (5 bases). The CDR3 totals 13 residues. CDR1 and CDR2 from the germline V gene are GTSNPN and SVGIG (reference sequence).

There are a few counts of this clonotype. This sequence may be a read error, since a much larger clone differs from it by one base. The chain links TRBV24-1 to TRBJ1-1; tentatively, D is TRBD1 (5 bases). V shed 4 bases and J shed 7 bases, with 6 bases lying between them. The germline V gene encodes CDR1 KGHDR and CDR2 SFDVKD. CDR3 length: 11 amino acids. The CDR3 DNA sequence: TGTGCCACCAGTGAGCAGGGTGAAGCTTTCTTT. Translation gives CATSEQGEAFF.

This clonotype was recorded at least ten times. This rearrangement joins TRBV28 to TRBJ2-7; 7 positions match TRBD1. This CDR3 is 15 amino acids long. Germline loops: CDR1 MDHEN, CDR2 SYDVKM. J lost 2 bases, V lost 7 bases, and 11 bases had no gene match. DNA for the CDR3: TGTGCCAGCACCATGGGACAGAGCCCTACCTACGAGCAGTACTTC. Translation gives CASTMGQSPTYEQYF.

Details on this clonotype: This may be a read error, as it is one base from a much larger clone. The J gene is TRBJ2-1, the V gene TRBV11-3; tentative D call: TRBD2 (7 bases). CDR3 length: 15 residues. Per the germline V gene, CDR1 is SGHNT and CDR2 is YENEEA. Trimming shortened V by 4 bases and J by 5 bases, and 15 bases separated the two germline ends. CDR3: CASSSLGGRDNEQFF. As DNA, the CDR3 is TGTGCCAGCAGCTCCCTGGGGGGGCGCGACAATGAGCAGTTCTTC.

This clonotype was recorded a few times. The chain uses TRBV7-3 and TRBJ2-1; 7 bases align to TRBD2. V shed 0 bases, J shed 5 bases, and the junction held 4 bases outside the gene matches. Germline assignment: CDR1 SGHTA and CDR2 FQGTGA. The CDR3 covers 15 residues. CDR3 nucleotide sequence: TGTGCCAGCAGCTTAACGCCTAGCGGTAACAATGAGCAGTTCTTC. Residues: CASSLTPSGNNEQFF.

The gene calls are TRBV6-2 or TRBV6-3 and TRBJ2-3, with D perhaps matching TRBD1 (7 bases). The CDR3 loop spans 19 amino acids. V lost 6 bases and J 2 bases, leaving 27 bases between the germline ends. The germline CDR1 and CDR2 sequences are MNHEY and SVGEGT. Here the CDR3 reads CASSYLYVKQGGHTDTQYF. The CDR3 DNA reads TGTGCCAGCAGCTACCTATATGTCAAGCAGGGGGGCCACACAGATACGCAGTATTTT.

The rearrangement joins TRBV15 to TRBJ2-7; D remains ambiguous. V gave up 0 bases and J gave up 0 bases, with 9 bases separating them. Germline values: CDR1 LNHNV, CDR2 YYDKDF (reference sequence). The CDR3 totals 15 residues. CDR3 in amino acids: CATSREEVSSYEQYF. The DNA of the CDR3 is TGTGCCACCAGCAGAGAAGAGGTTAGCTCCTACGAGCAGTACTTC.

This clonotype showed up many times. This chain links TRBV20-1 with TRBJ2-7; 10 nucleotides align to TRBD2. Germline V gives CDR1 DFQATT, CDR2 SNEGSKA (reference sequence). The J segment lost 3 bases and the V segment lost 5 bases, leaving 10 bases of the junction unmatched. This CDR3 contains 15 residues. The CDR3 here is CSAYSGSGRVYEQYF. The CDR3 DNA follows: TGCAGTGCTTATTCAGGCAGCGGGAGGGTCTACGAGCAGTACTTC.

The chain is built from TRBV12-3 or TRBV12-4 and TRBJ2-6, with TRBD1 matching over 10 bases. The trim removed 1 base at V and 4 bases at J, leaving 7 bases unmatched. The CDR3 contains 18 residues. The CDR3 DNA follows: TGTGCCAGCAGTTTAGGAGGGGGACAGGGGAGCGGGGCCAACGTCCTGACTTTC. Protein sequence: CASSLGGGQGSGANVLTF.

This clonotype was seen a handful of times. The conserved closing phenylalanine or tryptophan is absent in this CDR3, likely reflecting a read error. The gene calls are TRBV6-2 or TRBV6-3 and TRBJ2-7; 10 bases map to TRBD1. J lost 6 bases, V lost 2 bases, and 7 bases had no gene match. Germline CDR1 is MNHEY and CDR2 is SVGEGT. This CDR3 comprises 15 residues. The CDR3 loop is CASSYERQGASEQYL. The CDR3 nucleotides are TGTGCCAGCAGTTACGAGAGACAGGGGGCATCCGAGCAGTACCTC.

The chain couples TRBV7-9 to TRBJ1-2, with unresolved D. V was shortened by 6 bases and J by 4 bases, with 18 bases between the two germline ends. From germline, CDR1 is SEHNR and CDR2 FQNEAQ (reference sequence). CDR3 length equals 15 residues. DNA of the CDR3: TGTGCCAGCAGTCACGTCCAGCAATATCTCTATGGCTACACCTTC. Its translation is CASSHVQQYLYGYTF.

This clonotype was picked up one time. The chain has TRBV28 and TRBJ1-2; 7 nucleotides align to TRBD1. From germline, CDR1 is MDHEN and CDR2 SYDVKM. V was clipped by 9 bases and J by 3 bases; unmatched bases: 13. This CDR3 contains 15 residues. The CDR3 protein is CASFRPGGLDYGYTF. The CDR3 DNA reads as TGTGCCAGTTTTAGGCCAGGGGGGCTGGACTATGGCTACACCTTC.

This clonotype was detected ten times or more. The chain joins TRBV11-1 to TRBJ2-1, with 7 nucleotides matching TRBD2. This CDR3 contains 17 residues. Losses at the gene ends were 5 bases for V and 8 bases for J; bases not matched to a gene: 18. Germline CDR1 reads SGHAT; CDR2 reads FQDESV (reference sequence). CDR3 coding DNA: TGTGCCAGCAGCACAGTGGGACTATCGTCGGCCCATTATGAGCAGTTCTTC. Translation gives CASSTVGLSSAHYEQFF.

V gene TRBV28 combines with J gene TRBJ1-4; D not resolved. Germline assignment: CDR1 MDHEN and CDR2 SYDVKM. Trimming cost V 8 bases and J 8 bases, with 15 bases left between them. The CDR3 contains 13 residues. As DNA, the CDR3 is TGTGCCAGCCGACCGGCGATGGAGGAAAAACTGTTTTTT. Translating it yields CASRPAMEEKLFF.

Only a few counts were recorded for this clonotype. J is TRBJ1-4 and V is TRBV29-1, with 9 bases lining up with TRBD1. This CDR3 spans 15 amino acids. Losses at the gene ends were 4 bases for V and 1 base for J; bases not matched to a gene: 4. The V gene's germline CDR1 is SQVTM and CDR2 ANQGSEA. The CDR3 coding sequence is TGCAGCGTTGCCGACAGGGGGTTAACTAATGAAAAACTGTTTTTT. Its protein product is CSVADRGLTNEKLFF.

The chain's CDR3 is CASSSYFTDTQYF. As DNA, the CDR3 is TGTGCCAGCAGCTCATATTTCACAGATACGCAGTATTTT. The J gene is TRBJ2-3, the V gene TRBV7-2; unclear D gene. Germline-derived CDR1 and CDR2 are SGHTA and FQGNSA. V lost 4 bases, J lost 2 bases, and 7 bases lay in between. CDR3 length: 13 residues.

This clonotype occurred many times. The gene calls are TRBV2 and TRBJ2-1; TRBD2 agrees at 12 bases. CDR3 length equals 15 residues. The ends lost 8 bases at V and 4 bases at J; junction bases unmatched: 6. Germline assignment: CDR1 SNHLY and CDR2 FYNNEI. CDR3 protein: CASQRTSGTYNEQFF. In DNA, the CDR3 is TGTGCCAGCCAACGGACTAGCGGGACTTACAATGAGCAGTTCTTC. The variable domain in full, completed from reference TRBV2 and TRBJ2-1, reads EPEVTQTPSHQVTQMGQEVILRCVPISNHLYFYWYRQILGQKVEFLVSFYNNEISEKSEIFDDQFSVERPDGSNFTLKIRSTKLEDSAMYFCASQRTSGTYNEQFFGPGTRLTVL.

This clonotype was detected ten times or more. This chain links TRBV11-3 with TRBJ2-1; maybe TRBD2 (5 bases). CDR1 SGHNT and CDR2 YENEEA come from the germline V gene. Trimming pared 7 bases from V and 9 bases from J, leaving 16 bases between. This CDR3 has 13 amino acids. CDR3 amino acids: CASKNDLGSEQFF. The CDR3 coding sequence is TGTGCCAGCAAGAACGATCTGGGGAGTGAGCAGTTCTTC.

The CDR3 nucleotides are TGTGCCAGTAGTCTTCGCGCCGGGGGACTAGCGGGGAACACCGGGGAGCTGTTTTTT. As protein: CASSLRAGGLAGNTGELFF. The chain carries TRBV19 and TRBJ2-2; 12 positions agree with TRBD2. The CDR3 totals 19 residues. The J segment lost 1 base and the V segment lost 5 bases, leaving 11 bases of the junction unmatched. Germline CDR1 is LNHDA and CDR2 is SQIVND (reference sequence).